Listed here are 31 T cell receptor beta chains from one sample, sequenced in a study of blood T cell repertoires in COVID-19. Some clones are missing from TCRdb's copy, which holds only in-frame ones; the method was immunoSEQ multiplex PCR. Of some 270,000 clones detected, roughly 88% appear once; the ten largest clones hold 0.85% to 0.9%. Sample: peripheral blood. These receptors were taken from a human donor with COVID-19, enrolled during active disease. The donor label of this sample is uncertain.

CDR3 DNA: TGTGCCAGCAGCTTAGAAGGACTCGGCAGTGAGCAGTTCTTC. Residues: CASSLEGLGSEQFF. J is TRBJ2-1 and V is TRBV7-2, with D tentatively TRBD2 (5 bases). Germline V gene sequence: CDR1 SGHTA, CDR2 FQGNSA. This CDR3 is built from 14 residues. V gave up 1 base and J gave up 9 bases, with 13 bases separating them. Full variable domain (rest looked up from reference TRBV7-2 and TRBJ2-1): GAGVSQSPSNKVTEKGKDVELRCDPISGHTALYWYRQSLGQGLEFLIYFQGNSAPDKSGLPSDRFSAERTGGSVSTLTIQRTQQEDSAVYLCASSLEGLGSEQFFGPGTRLTVL.

The CDR3 sequence: CASSFFSGVKNTEAFF. The CDR3 coding sequence is TGTGCCAGCAGTTTTTTCTCAGGGGTAAAGAACACTGAAGCTTTCTTT. The V gene is TRBV28, the J gene TRBJ1-1, with a possible D match to TRBD1 (6 bases). V gave up 3 bases and J gave up 1 base, with 15 bases separating them. Looked up from germline, CDR1 is MDHEN and CDR2 is SYDVKM. The CDR3 has 16 amino acids.

CDR3 amino acids: CASSLGTYEQYF. The CDR3 DNA reads as TGTGCCAGCAGTTTAGGGACTTACGAGCAGTACTTC. The gene calls are TRBV28 and TRBJ2-7; tentative D call: TRBD2 (6 bases). V lost 2 bases and J 4 bases, leaving 6 bases between the germline ends. CDR1 is MDHEN, CDR2 SYDVKM, per germline. CDR3 size: 12 residues.

This rearrangement joins TRBV6-5 to TRBJ1-6; no clear D gene. The germline gives CDR1 MNHEY, CDR2 SVGAGI. The CDR3 contains 13 residues. Deletions cut 10 bases from V and 5 bases from J, with 12 bases between. This chain's CDR3 is CATSPVDNSPLHF. The CDR3 region has the DNA TGTGCCACCTCCCCTGTCGATAATTCACCCCTCCACTTT.

This chain connects TRBV28 to TRBJ1-3, with TRBD1 matching over 8 bases. Losses at the gene ends were 5 bases for V and 0 bases for J; bases not matched to a gene: 9. Germline V CDR1 and CDR2: MDHEN, SYDVKM. This CDR3 is 17 amino acids long. The CDR3 here is CASSKGGQVFSGNTIYF. For the CDR3, the DNA is TGTGCCAGCAGTAAGGGGGGACAGGTCTTCTCTGGAAACACCATATATTTT.

V gene TRBV9 combines with J gene TRBJ1-3; a possible D gene is TRBD1 (5 bases). CDR3 size: 15 residues. Germline values: CDR1 SGDLS, CDR2 YYNGEE. V shed 4 bases and J shed 7 bases, with 18 bases lying between them. The CDR3 nucleotides are TGTGCCAGCAGCCCCCTAATTGGTGGGGGGAACACCATATATTTT. It codes for CASSPLIGGGNTIYF.

This clone has more than one count but fewer than ten. V and J are TRBV7-8 and TRBJ2-7; D remains unclear. The CDR3 has 16 residues. Germline V gene lookup returns CDR1 SGHVS and CDR2 FQNEAQ. V was cut by 3 bases and J by 1 base, with 16 bases left in between. The CDR3 region has the DNA TGTGCCAGCAGCTTCCCAAACAGCTTACCTTCCTACGAGCAGTACTTC. It is translated as CASSFPNSLPSYEQYF.

V gene TRBV11-2 combines with J gene TRBJ2-1, with TRBD2 matching over 7 bases. There are 14 residues in the CDR3. Germline V gene lookup returns CDR1 SGHAT and CDR2 FQNNGV. After removal of 4 bases from V and 9 bases from J, the junction contained 9 bases not matched to a gene. In nucleotides, the CDR3 is TGTGCCAGCAGCTCCCCCAGACTAGCAAGTGAGCAGTTCTTC. Translated, it gives CASSSPRLASEQFF. The full variable domain, rest sourced from reference TRBV11-2 and TRBJ2-1, is EAGVAQSPRYKIIEKRQSVAFWCNPISGHATLYWYQQILGQGPKLLIQFQNNGVVDDSQLPKDRFSAERLKGVDSTLKIQPAKLEDSAVYLCASSSPRLASEQFFGPGTRLTVL.

The genes are TRBV6-4 and TRBJ2-2; unclear D gene. V was shortened by 0 bases and J by 5 bases, with 7 bases between the two germline ends. Per germline, CDR1 MRHNA and CDR2 SNTAGT. CDR3 length: 14 amino acids. The CDR3 sequence is CASSDSYSTGELFF. The DNA for the CDR3 is TGTGCCAGCAGTGACTCGTATAGTACCGGGGAGCTGTTTTTT.

The chain couples TRBV27 to TRBJ1-2; 9 positions match TRBD1. Germline loops: CDR1 MNHEY, CDR2 SMNVEV (reference sequence). The CDR3 spans 15 residues. The trim removed 0 bases at V and 6 bases at J, leaving 5 bases unmatched. This CDR3 is CASSLSPGTGHGYTF. CDR3 nucleotide sequence: TGTGCCAGCAGTTTATCCCCCGGGACAGGGCATGGCTACACCTTC.

This rearrangement joins TRBV7-9 to TRBJ1-2, with unresolved D. Germline CDR1 is SEHNR and CDR2 is FQNEAQ (reference sequence). V was shortened by 4 bases and J by 7 bases, with 4 bases between the two germline ends. The CDR3 covers 10 residues. CDR3 DNA: TGTGCCAGCAGCTCCCTTGGCTACACCTTC. This translates into CASSSLGYTF. Combining the CDR3 with reference TRBV7-9 and TRBJ1-2 gives the whole variable domain DTGVSQNPRHKITKRGQNVTFRCDPISEHNRLYWYRQTLGQGPEFLTYFQNEAQLEKSRLLSDRFSAERPKGSFSTLEIQRTEQGDSAMYLCASSSLGYTFGSGTRLTVV.

This chain joins TRBV19 and TRBJ1-5; TRBD1 agrees at 12 bases. V dropped 3 bases and J dropped 6; count of bases not matched to a gene: 6. Germline lookup yields CDR1 LNHDA and CDR2 SQIVND (reference sequence). This CDR3 comprises 16 residues. The DNA of the CDR3 is TGTGCCAGTAGTATCAACCGGGACAGGGGGCGTCAGCCCCAGCATTTT. This translates into CASSINRDRGRQPQHF.

V usage is TRBV28 and J usage is TRBJ2-5, with D hard to call. V lost 1 base to trimming and J lost 3 bases, with 6 bases between them. In germline, CDR1 is MDHEN, CDR2 SYDVKM. The CDR3 consists of 13 residues. CDR3 residues: CASSLLEKETQYF. CDR3 nucleotides: TGTGCCAGCAGTTTATTAGAGAAAGAGACCCAGTACTTC.

The CDR3 is CASSQDRISAGDEQYF. CDR3 bases: TGCGCCAGCAGCCAAGATAGGATTTCGGCGGGGGACGAGCAGTACTTC. The chain couples TRBV4-1 to TRBJ2-7, with 7 bases lining up with TRBD2. V was pared by 0 bases and J by 5 bases, with 10 bases of the junction left unmatched. Germline CDR1 reads MGHRA; CDR2 reads YSYEKL. CDR3 length: 16 residues.

The chain combines TRBV18 with TRBJ2-2; TRBD2 matches at 7 bases. The CDR3 loop spans 16 amino acids. CDR1 is KGHSH and CDR2 is LQKENI in the germline V gene. V shed 3 bases, J shed 1 base, and the junction held 5 bases outside the gene matches. Written as DNA, the CDR3 is TGTGCCAGCTCACCTTCGACTAGCCAGAACACCGGGGAGCTGTTTTTT. Translation gives CASSPSTSQNTGELFF.

The V call is TRBV28, the J call TRBJ1-4; D might be TRBD1 (6 bases). The germline V and J ends were trimmed by 3 bases and 8 bases, with 19 bases remaining between them. The CDR3 contains 16 residues. Germline-derived CDR1 and CDR2 are MDHEN and SYDVKM. CDR3 coding DNA: TGTGCCAGCAGTTTTGGATATCGGGACACGGCCGAAAAACTGTTTTTT. This encodes CASSFGYRDTAEKLFF.

The rearrangement joins TRBV30 to TRBJ1-5, with 9 bases that match TRBD1. The J segment lost 6 bases and the V segment lost 3 bases, leaving 9 bases of the junction unmatched. CDR3 size: 15 residues. Germline values: CDR1 GTSNPN, CDR2 SVGIG (reference sequence). CDR3 protein: CAWRAPGQGGQPQHF. In DNA form, the CDR3 reads TGTGCCTGGAGGGCTCCGGGACAGGGCGGTCAGCCCCAGCATTTT. Complete variable domain (other parts from reference TRBV30 and TRBJ1-5): SQTIHQWPATLVQPVGSPLSLECTVEGTSNPNLYWYRQAAGRGLQLLFYSVGIGQISSEVPQNLSASRPQDRQFILSSKKLLLSDSGFYLCAWRAPGQGGQPQHFGDGTRLSIL.

DNA for the CDR3: TGTGCCAGCAGTTTGGCCTTGTCCCCGACAGATACGCAGTATTTT. This translates into CASSLALSPTDTQYF. The rearrangement joins TRBV28 to TRBJ2-3, with no clear D. CDR1 and CDR2 from the germline V gene are MDHEN and SYDVKM. Trimming removed 3 bases at V and 3 bases at J, with 13 bases between. The CDR3 totals 15 residues.

This clone was counted between two and nine times. The chain combines TRBV9 with TRBJ1-1; no firm D call. V lost 0 bases and J lost 2, with 8 bases in between. The CDR3 has 14 amino acids. Germline V gene data show CDR1 as SGDLS and CDR2 as YYNGEE. The DNA for the CDR3 is TGTGCCAGCAGCGTAGATGGCGGCAACACTGAAGCTTTCTTT. It codes for CASSVDGGNTEAFF.

The V call is TRBV25-1, the J call TRBJ1-1; no definite D call. The germline V gene has CDR1 MGHDK and CDR2 SYGVNS. CDR3 size: 12 residues. The V gene lost 6 bases and the J gene lost 4 bases, with 9 bases spanning the gap. CDR3: CASRSEGTEAFF. DNA of the CDR3: TGTGCCAGCAGATCTGAGGGCACTGAAGCTTTCTTT.

The V and J genes are TRBV5-1 and TRBJ1-3; 8 nucleotides align to TRBD1. From germline, CDR1 is SGHRS and CDR2 YFSETQ. The CDR3 runs 15 residues. With V trimmed by 4 bases and J by 3 bases, 6 bases remained unmatched. CDR3 nucleotide sequence: TGCGCCAGCAGCCCCCCGACAGGGGATGGAAACACCATATATTTT. Its translation is CASSPPTGDGNTIYF.

The chain combines TRBV19 with TRBJ1-3; possibly TRBD1 for D (6 bases). Germline CDR1 and CDR2: LNHDA and SQIVND (reference sequence). The V gene lost 8 bases and the J gene lost 3 bases, with 17 bases spanning the gap. The CDR3 is 15 residues long. CDR3 DNA: TGTGCCAGTGGGGGCGCCAGGGGATTTGGAAACACCATATATTTT. This codes for CASGGARGFGNTIYF. The full variable domain, its missing parts supplied by reference TRBV19 and TRBJ1-3, is DGGITQSPKYLFRKEGQNVTLSCEQNLNHDAMYWYRQDPGQGLRLIYYSQIVNDFQKGDIAEGYSVSREKKESFPLTVTSAQKNPTAFYLCASGGARGFGNTIYFGEGSWLTVV.

The chain has TRBV28 and TRBJ2-2; D unresolved. This CDR3 has 13 amino acids. Trimming shortened V by 3 bases and J by 1 base, and 3 bases separated the two germline ends. Germline-derived CDR1 and CDR2 are MDHEN and SYDVKM. The DNA for the CDR3 is TGTGCCAGCAGTTTCCTGAACACCGGGGAGCTGTTTTTT. It specifies CASSFLNTGELFF.

This clone was recorded only once. The chain carries TRBV6-5 and TRBJ2-1, with D possibly matching TRBD2 (6 bases). V was pared by 2 bases and J by 2 bases, with 10 bases between. Germline CDR1 and CDR2: MNHEY and SVGAGI. The CDR3 has 15 amino acids. The CDR3 DNA reads TGTGCCAGCAGTTACGGGCGGGGAACCTACAATGAGCAGTTCTTC. Translated, it gives CASSYGRGTYNEQFF.

This sequence joins TRBV7-9 and TRBJ1-2, with D unclear. V gave up 1 base and J gave up 2 bases, with 11 bases separating them. Germline V gives CDR1 SEHNR, CDR2 FQNEAQ (reference sequence). The CDR3 is 15 residues long. CDR3 region: CASSLGRRKNYGYTF. DNA of the CDR3: TGTGCCAGCAGCTTAGGCAGGAGGAAGAACTATGGCTACACCTTC.

V usage is TRBV12-3 or TRBV12-4 and J usage is TRBJ1-1; D uncertain. The CDR3 spans 13 residues. V was clipped by 5 bases and J by 6 bases, with 13 bases between them. Here the CDR3 DNA reads TGTGCCAGCAGTCTTCTACGAGGCGCTGAAGCTTTCTTT. This translates into CASSLLRGAEAFF.

This clone occurred once. V is TRBV11-2 and J is TRBJ1-2; 7 nucleotides match TRBD1. CDR1 is SGHAT and CDR2 is FQNNGV in the germline V gene. J lost 0 bases, V lost 5 bases, and 9 bases had no gene match. The length of the CDR3 is 16 residues. The CDR3 protein is CASSPWGTVANYGYTF. CDR3 in DNA: TGTGCCAGCAGCCCATGGGGGACAGTAGCTAACTATGGCTACACCTTC.

The gene calls are TRBV6-4 and TRBJ1-1; D ambiguous. The V end was cut by 6 bases, the J end by 1 base, with 9 bases between. Germline V gene lookup returns CDR1 MRHNA and CDR2 SNTAGT. CDR3 length: 13 amino acids. CDR3 loop: CASSLESNTEAFF. In DNA, the CDR3 is TGTGCCAGCAGCTTAGAATCGAACACTGAAGCTTTCTTT.

The gene calls are TRBV11-2 and TRBJ2-7; 9 bases map to TRBD2. Germline V lookup: CDR1 SGHAT, CDR2 FQNNGV. The junction had 6 bases not matched to a gene; V was cut back by 6 bases and J by 0 bases. The CDR3 has 15 residues. CDR3 residues: CASRSTSGNSYEQYF. CDR3 in DNA: TGTGCCAGCAGATCGACTAGCGGTAACTCCTACGAGCAGTACTTC.

The genes are TRBV28 and TRBJ1-5; the D is unclear. Germline CDR1 reads MDHEN; CDR2 reads SYDVKM. This CDR3 comprises 12 residues. V was trimmed by 10 bases and J by 2 bases, leaving 9 bases between them. CDR3 sequence reads: CAKVGGNQPQHF. Written as DNA, the CDR3 is TGTGCCAAAGTCGGGGGCAATCAGCCCCAGCATTTT. Using reference TRBV28 and TRBJ1-5 for the parts outside the CDR3, the full variable domain is DVKVTQSSRYLVKRTGEKVFLECVQDMDHENMFWYRQDPGLGLRLIYFSYDVKMKEKGDIPEGYSVSREKKERFSLILESASTNQTSMYLCAKVGGNQPQHFGDGTRLSIL.

This chain links TRBV28 with TRBJ1-5; D may be TRBD1 (5 bases). CDR1 MDHEN and CDR2 SYDVKM come from the germline V gene. The CDR3 extends over 16 amino acids. The ends were cut back, 7 bases at V and 1 base at J, with 17 bases in the middle. CDR3 residues: CASTARRGNSNQPQHF. Here the CDR3 DNA reads TGTGCCAGCACCGCCCGCCGGGGGAACAGCAATCAGCCCCAGCATTTT.